This T cell receptor beta chain comes out of a study of cytotoxic CD8 clonotypes in ibrutinib-treated CLL. Study-level background: The cohort had about a dozen relapsed/refractory and approximately 14 treatment-naive patients, 17 to 18 IGHV unmutated.

As to this clone: Its antigen remains unidentified.

The CDR3 has 15 amino acids. The V end lost 4 bases, the J end lost 8 bases, and 21 bases lay between the germline ends. Germline CDR1 is SGHNT and CDR2 is YYREEE (reference sequence). Study-level findings and limits: The times at which samples were taken varied between sustained-remission and progressing patients.

Around 2 micrograms of genomic DNA (from cryopreserved PBMCs) were used for TCR beta libraries. Sequencing used immunoSEQ multiplex PCR; TCRdb keeps in-frame clones, though not all of them. The table lists about 74,000 clones, around 80% of them singletons. Sequences were derived from PBMCs, sampled at disease progression, from a patient treated with ibrutinib. The chain combines TRBV5-4 with TRBJ1-2, with D tentatively TRBD1 (5 bases). The TCR comes from a human donor with chronic lymphocytic leukemia. CDR3 sequence reads: CASSTITGTREGYTF. CDR3 nucleotide sequence: TGTGCCAGCAGCACTATCACCGGGACTAGGGAAGGCTACACCTTC.